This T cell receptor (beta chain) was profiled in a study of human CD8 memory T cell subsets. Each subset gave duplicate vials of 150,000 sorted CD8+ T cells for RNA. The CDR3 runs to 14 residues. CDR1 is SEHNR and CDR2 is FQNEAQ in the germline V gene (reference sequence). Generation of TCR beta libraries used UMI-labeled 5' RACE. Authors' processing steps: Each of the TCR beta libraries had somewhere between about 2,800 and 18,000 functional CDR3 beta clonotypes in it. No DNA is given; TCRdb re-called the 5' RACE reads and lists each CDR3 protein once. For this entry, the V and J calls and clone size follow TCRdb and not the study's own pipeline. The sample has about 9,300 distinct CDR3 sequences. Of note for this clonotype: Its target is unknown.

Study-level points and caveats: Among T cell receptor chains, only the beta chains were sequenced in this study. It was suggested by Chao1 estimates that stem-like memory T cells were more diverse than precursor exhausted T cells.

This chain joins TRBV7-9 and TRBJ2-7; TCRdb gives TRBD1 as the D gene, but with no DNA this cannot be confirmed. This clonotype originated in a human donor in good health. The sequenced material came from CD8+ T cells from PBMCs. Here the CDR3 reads CASSPDSLSYEQYF.